The rows below give T cell receptor beta chains drawn from one sample of a study of cytotoxic CD8 clonotypes in ibrutinib-treated CLL. Method: immunoSEQ multiplex PCR; TCRdb's copy keeps in-frame clones and lacks some. The profile covers 330,000 or so clones, with roughly 71% appearing a single time and roughly 6.3% taken by the ten largest. The source was PBMCs, collected after 36 months of ibrutinib treatment. The receptors were gathered from a human donor with chronic lymphocytic leukemia. CDR3s include the opening cysteine and the closing phenylalanine or tryptophan. The order of the fields is CDR3 protein, J gene, V gene.

cdr3_aa: CSVEDDRVQETQYF
j_call: TRBJ2-5
v_call: TRBV29-1

cdr3_aa: CASSKNRGTTGELFF
j_call: TRBJ2-2
v_call: TRBV2

cdr3_aa: CASSLDRGRSSYEQYF
j_call: TRBJ2-7
v_call: TRBV11-2

cdr3_aa: CASSLSGVYGYTF
j_call: TRBJ1-2
v_call: TRBV13

cdr3_aa: CASSVSGTYNEQFF
j_call: TRBJ2-1
v_call: TRBV9

cdr3_aa: CASMLAGGQYTQYF
j_call: TRBJ2-3
v_call: TRBV6-5

cdr3_aa: CASSSERDSQRGTDTQYF
j_call: TRBJ2-3
v_call: TRBV5-8

cdr3_aa: CSVWTVVEQFF
j_call: TRBJ2-1
v_call: TRBV29-1

cdr3_aa: CASSIGTAGIEQYF
j_call: TRBJ2-7
v_call: TRBV19

cdr3_aa: CASSQDIHRANTGELFF
j_call: TRBJ2-2
v_call: TRBV4-1

cdr3_aa: CASLSSGNMNTEAFF
j_call: TRBJ1-1
v_call: TRBV18

cdr3_aa: CASSQVLAAFNEQFF
j_call: TRBJ2-1
v_call: TRBV4-1

cdr3_aa: CASSQARGYEQFF
j_call: TRBJ2-1
v_call: TRBV4-1

cdr3_aa: CASGPPGDRDVKGQPQHF
j_call: TRBJ1-5
v_call: TRBV12-5

cdr3_aa: CASSLGQGETQYF
j_call: TRBJ2-5
v_call: TRBV11-3

cdr3_aa: CASSGTGAYEQYF
j_call: TRBJ2-7
v_call: TRBV10-2

cdr3_aa: CASSLDWNHRGRGNTEAFF
j_call: TRBJ1-1
v_call: TRBV11-2

cdr3_aa: CASSIAETGGQETQYF
j_call: TRBJ2-5
v_call: TRBV19

cdr3_aa: CASSVGLNYGYTF
j_call: TRBJ1-2
v_call: TRBV2

cdr3_aa: CATSADTQYF
j_call: TRBJ2-3
v_call: TRBV25-1

cdr3_aa: CASSLVGPTYEQYF
j_call: TRBJ2-7
v_call: TRBV5-1

cdr3_aa: CASSQGRGRLSGYTF
j_call: TRBJ1-2
v_call: TRBV4-1

cdr3_aa: CATGGDQPQHF
j_call: TRBJ1-5
v_call: TRBV10-3

cdr3_aa: CASSSGLAGGYEQYF
j_call: TRBJ2-7
v_call: TRBV7-2

cdr3_aa: CASSSWRVAGDEGETQYF
j_call: TRBJ2-5
v_call: TRBV11-2

cdr3_aa: CASSLVMGNTEAFF
j_call: TRBJ1-1
v_call: TRBV7-9

cdr3_aa: CSVGWEHEQYF
j_call: TRBJ2-7
v_call: TRBV29-1

cdr3_aa: CASSPRSGGNTGELFF
j_call: TRBJ2-2
v_call: TRBV18

cdr3_aa: CASSLSIETQYF
j_call: TRBJ2-5
v_call: TRBV5-1

cdr3_aa: CASSEDRASADTQYF
j_call: TRBJ2-3
v_call: TRBV7-2

cdr3_aa: CASTPSGRLYEQYF
j_call: TRBJ2-7
v_call: TRBV2

cdr3_aa: CSAGRTGVGGYTF
j_call: TRBJ1-2
v_call: TRBV29-1

cdr3_aa: CASSFKSLVGDTQYF
j_call: TRBJ2-3
v_call: TRBV5-4

cdr3_aa: CASRPGRGSTEAFF
j_call: TRBJ1-1
v_call: TRBV12-5

cdr3_aa: CASSFPQGIGYTF
j_call: TRBJ1-2
v_call: TRBV7-2

cdr3_aa: CASQGLFNEKLFF
j_call: TRBJ1-4
v_call: TRBV19

cdr3_aa: CASSFIPRGQTWGNTGELFF
j_call: TRBJ2-2
v_call: TRBV5-1

cdr3_aa: CASSLDSGTLSYEQYF
j_call: TRBJ2-7
v_call: TRBV5-1

cdr3_aa: CASSFNTGVFGYTF
j_call: TRBJ1-2
v_call: TRBV7-2

cdr3_aa: CASSQVGLAASYEQYF
j_call: TRBJ2-7
v_call: TRBV4-1

cdr3_aa: CASSQSRSTDTQYF
j_call: TRBJ2-3
v_call: TRBV4-1

cdr3_aa: CASSAYHSNEKLFF
j_call: TRBJ1-4
v_call: TRBV19

cdr3_aa: CASSQDHRVYEQYF
j_call: TRBJ2-7
v_call: TRBV4-2

cdr3_aa: CSVRDSGQPQHF
j_call: TRBJ1-5
v_call: TRBV29-1

cdr3_aa: CASSPQGQGNQPQHF
j_call: TRBJ1-5
v_call: TRBV28

cdr3_aa: CASSSGVLAGGPKYEQFF
j_call: TRBJ2-1
v_call: TRBV28

cdr3_aa: CASSLTGTGVEQYF
j_call: TRBJ2-7
v_call: TRBV28

cdr3_aa: CASSDQDRRYGYTF
j_call: TRBJ1-2
v_call: TRBV2

cdr3_aa: CASSTRLAGVMQYF
j_call: TRBJ2-3
v_call: TRBV7-2

cdr3_aa: CASSQEVFRDRGRDEQYF
j_call: TRBJ2-7
v_call: TRBV4-3

cdr3_aa: CASSSPGRPYEQYF
j_call: TRBJ2-7
v_call: TRBV7-9

cdr3_aa: CSVGEGKQGAGDTQYF
j_call: TRBJ2-3
v_call: TRBV29-1

cdr3_aa: CASSLLGRGYEQYF
j_call: TRBJ2-7
v_call: TRBV7-8

cdr3_aa: CASSSPSSKGQGGYTF
j_call: TRBJ1-2
v_call: TRBV28

cdr3_aa: CASSSAGTSGGDEQFF
j_call: TRBJ2-1
v_call: TRBV6-6

cdr3_aa: CASSQDDPLGTQYF
j_call: TRBJ2-5
v_call: TRBV4-1

cdr3_aa: CASSFTGSYEQYF
j_call: TRBJ2-7
v_call: TRBV11-2

cdr3_aa: CASSDSGTGDTQYF
j_call: TRBJ2-3
v_call: TRBV9